The present entry profiles one T cell receptor beta chain with its context. Its antigen remains unidentified. TCRdb's copy holds only in-frame clones and misses some; the assay was immunoSEQ multiplex PCR. The sample comprises around 140,000 clones, around 92% of which are singletons, and roughly 12% rests with the top ten. The data derive from a study of T cell responses to AZD1222 COVID-19 vaccine. Findings and limits, study-wide: In the spike-specific TCR repertoire, nearly half reportedly target unmutated variant regions. No repertoire was sampled before or during the peak T cell response, only after it.

From germline, CDR1 is MNHEY and CDR2 SMNVEV (reference sequence). The J segment lost 8 bases and the V segment lost 6 bases, leaving 12 bases of the junction unmatched. This CDR3 comprises 16 residues. The TCR sequence derives from an adult who had recovered from COVID-19. The sequencing used peripheral blood, collected after recovery from COVID-19. The V gene is TRBV27, the J gene TRBJ2-1; 11 nucleotides align to TRBD2. The chain's CDR3 is CASRTLPGLAVYEQFF. The DNA of the CDR3 is TGTGCCAGCAGGACGCTACCGGGACTAGCGGTATATGAGCAGTTCTTC.